The clone carrying this T cell receptor beta chain was seen only a few times. The antigen remains undetermined. TCR beta cDNA libraries included unique molecular identifiers. MiXCR, run by TCRdb on the PCR reads, gives a single entry per CDR3 protein. The sample includes about half a million distinct CDR3 sequences, around 40% seen only once; the top ten take over 10%. With 10 bases clipped from V and 1 base from J, the junction kept 6 bases outside the gene matches. This CDR3 spans 14 amino acids. This entry belongs to a study of post-analysis software for immune sequencing data. Study information: Patients with relapsing-remitting, secondary progressive and progressive-relapsing multiple sclerosis courses were all represented.

Study observations and caveats: F measure clustering grouped samples strongly by preparation batch. Several TRBV segments (TRBV5-6, TRBV5-1 and TRBV20-1 among them) occurred more frequently in patients than in controls. Among multiple sclerosis patients, normalized Chao1 diversity was significantly below that of controls.

V gene TRBV12-3 or TRBV12-4 combines with J gene TRBJ2-4; TRBD2 agrees at 8 bases. Sequenced sample: blood. The receptor's source is a girl between 10 and 17 years old with multiple sclerosis. DNA for the CDR3: TGTGCCACCCGGGAGGGTGCGGCCAAAAACATTCAGTACTTC. Its protein product is CATREGAAKNIQYF.